This T cell receptor (beta chain) stems from a study of blood T cell repertoires in COVID-19. TCRdb's copy holds only in-frame clones and misses some; the assay was immunoSEQ multiplex PCR. The sample includes roughly 260,000 clones, 70% to 90% seen only once; the top ten take 2% to 3%. The sequencing input was peripheral blood. The receptor comes from a woman aged 50 to 65 with acute or convalescent COVID-19.

In DNA form, the CDR3 reads TGCGCCAGCAGCTTGTCTATCGACATGAACACTGAAGCTTTCTTT. It specifies CASSLSIDMNTEAFF. V is TRBV5-1 and J is TRBJ1-1, with D unresolved. Germline values: CDR1 SGHRS, CDR2 YFSETQ. V gave up 1 base and J gave up 0 bases, with 10 bases separating them. The CDR3 is 15 amino acids. Together with reference TRBV5-1 and TRBJ1-1, the CDR3 gives the full variable domain: KAGVTQTPRYLIKTRGQQVTLSCSPISGHRSVSWYQQTPGQGLQFLFEYFSETQRNKGNFPGRFSGRQFSNSRSEMNVSTLELGDSALYLCASSLSIDMNTEAFFGQGTRLTVV.